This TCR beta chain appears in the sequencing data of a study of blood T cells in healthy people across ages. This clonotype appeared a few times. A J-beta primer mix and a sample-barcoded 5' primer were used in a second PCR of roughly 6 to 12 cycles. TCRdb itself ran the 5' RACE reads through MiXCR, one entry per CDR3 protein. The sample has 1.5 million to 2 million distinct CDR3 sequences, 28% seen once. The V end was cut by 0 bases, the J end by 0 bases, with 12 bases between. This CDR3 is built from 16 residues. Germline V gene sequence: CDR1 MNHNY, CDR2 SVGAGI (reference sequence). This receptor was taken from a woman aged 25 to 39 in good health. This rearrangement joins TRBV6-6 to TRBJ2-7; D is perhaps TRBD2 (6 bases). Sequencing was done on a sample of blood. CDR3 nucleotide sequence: TGTGCCAGCAGTTACTCGGGACGGGGGAGCTCCTACGAGCAGTACTTC. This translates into CASSYSGRGSSYEQYF.